This T cell receptor beta chain came from a study of CD8 T cells in Susac syndrome. High-throughput TCR beta sequencing covered peripheral CD8+ and CD4+ T cells. Germline lookup yields CDR1 KGHDR and CDR2 SFDVKD. CDR3 size: 14 residues. V was cut by 5 bases and J by 1 base, with 8 bases left in between. Random hexamers served to reverse transcribe roughly 0.5 to 1 ug RNA. A single record per CDR3 protein comes from TCRdb applying MiXCR to the immunoSEQ multiplex PCR reads. Of about 160,000 distinct CDR3 sequences in the sample, about 93% were seen once. V is TRBV24-1 and J is TRBJ2-1; D unresolved. Input material: CD4+ T cells from PBMCs. The TCR comes from a human donor in good health. This chain's CDR3 is CATSAPGSYNEQFF. The CDR3 DNA reads TGTGCCACCAGTGCCCCGGGTTCCTACAATGAGCAGTTCTTC.